The 2 T cell receptor beta chains below come from one sample, sequenced in a study of T cells in Graves' hyperthyroidism and ophthalmopathy. Regions amplified from RNA transcripts were the TCR beta CDR3 regions. When the TCR CDR3 underwent first-round RT-PCR, the HTBI primer set was used. TCRdb fed the multiplex PCR reads into MiXCR, producing one record per CDR3 protein. The sample consists of fewer than 650,000 distinct CDR3 sequences, over 45% of them appearing once. Source material: peripheral blood or thyroid tissue (not recorded which). The origin of the receptors is an adult woman with Graves' disease, either hyperthyroidism or ophthalmopathy (not recorded which).

CDR3 bases: TGTGCCAGCAGCCGGACACAGGGTGACAATTCACCCCTCCACTTT. This gives the protein CASSRTQGDNSPLHF. The rearrangement joins TRBV7-8 to TRBJ1-6; D is possibly TRBD1 (6 bases). Germline-derived CDR1 and CDR2 are SGHVS and FQNEAQ. Between the trimmed V and J ends, which lost 5 bases and 7 bases, there was a span of 15 bases. CDR3 length: 15 residues.

This sequence joins TRBV20-1 and TRBJ1-2, with D uncertain. Germline loops: CDR1 DFQATT, CDR2 SNEGSKA (reference sequence). The CDR3 covers 16 residues. Trimming shortened V by 5 bases and J by 7 bases, and 26 bases separated the two germline ends. The CDR3 loop is CSAPMRSGRAYGGYTF. The CDR3 DNA reads TGCAGTGCTCCGATGAGGAGCGGGAGGGCCTATGGTGGCTACACCTTC.